Below are 26 T cell receptor beta chains sequenced from a single sample in a study of cytomegalovirus exposure and HLA in healthy donors. Assay used: immunoSEQ multiplex PCR; TCRdb lists only in-frame clones, some missing. The data contain some 140,000 clones, 85% to 90% of them singletons. The sequenced sample consisted of PBMCs. The receptor source for this set is a man between 18 and 35 years old in good health and CMV-seronegative.

The DNA of the CDR3 is TGCGCCAGCAGCGAAACAGGGGGCAATCAGCCCCAGCATTTT. Protein: CASSETGGNQPQHF. This rearrangement joins TRBV5-1 to TRBJ1-5; TRBD1 aligns across 7 bases. Losses at the gene ends were 4 bases for V and 2 bases for J; bases not matched to a gene: 3. The germline V gene encodes CDR1 SGHRS and CDR2 YFSETQ. The length of the CDR3 is 14 residues.

Sample share makes this clone medium-sized. The chain carries TRBV6-4 and TRBJ2-3; possibly TRBD2 for D (6 bases). Germline loops: CDR1 MRHNA, CDR2 SNTAGT. Trimming shortened V by 4 bases and J by 6 bases, and 11 bases separated the two germline ends. The CDR3 is 13 amino acids. CDR3 sequence (DNA): TGTGCCAGCAGTGTAGGGGAGGCGGATACGCAGTATTTT. Amino acid sequence: CASSVGEADTQYF.

The rearrangement uses TRBV10-2 and TRBJ2-7; 11 nucleotides agree with TRBD1. V lost 1 base, J lost 2 bases, and 1 base stayed unmatched. The V gene's germline CDR1 is WSHSY and CDR2 SAAADI. This CDR3 is built from 15 residues. The chain's CDR3 is CASSEWGQGAYEQYF. CDR3 coding DNA: TGCGCCAGCAGTGAGTGGGGACAGGGGGCCTACGAGCAGTACTTC.

The chain links TRBV6-5 to TRBJ2-5; TRBD1 might be the D (5 bases). V lost 5 bases to trimming and J lost 1 base, with 14 bases between them. The CDR3 is 15 residues long. Germline V gene lookup returns CDR1 MNHEY and CDR2 SVGAGI. The CDR3 nucleotides read TGTGCCAGCAGTACCCCCTTGGACACCCAAGAGACCCAGTACTTC. Amino acid sequence: CASSTPLDTQETQYF.

This chain uses TRBV5-6 with TRBJ2-7, with 7 bases that match TRBD2. The V gene's germline CDR1 is SGHDT and CDR2 YYEEEE. The CDR3 totals 12 residues. The J segment lost 7 bases and the V segment lost 0 bases, leaving 1 base of the junction unmatched. The CDR3 DNA reads TGTGCCAGCAGCTTGGGGGAGGGGGAGCAGTACTTC. Protein: CASSLGEGEQYF.

The chain links TRBV6-4 to TRBJ1-2, with TRBD1 as a possible D gene (6 bases). Germline V CDR1 and CDR2: MRHNA, SNTAGT. V gave up 3 bases and J gave up 2 bases, with 22 bases separating them. This CDR3 comprises 18 residues. CDR3 region: CASSDVWDIGGTNYGYTF. The CDR3 region has the DNA TGTGCCAGCAGTGATGTTTGGGACATCGGAGGTACCAACTATGGCTACACCTTC.

The rearrangement links TRBV2 to TRBJ2-6; 9 bases line up with TRBD1. CDR1 is SNHLY, CDR2 FYNNEI, per germline. The CDR3 consists of 17 residues. Trimming at V came to 4 bases and at J to 2 bases, leaving 6 bases not matched to a gene. The CDR3 region is CASSADRGITGANVLTF. In DNA, the CDR3 is TGTGCCAGCAGTGCGGACAGGGGAATAACTGGGGCCAACGTCCTGACTTTC.

The rearrangement links TRBV12-5 to TRBJ1-1; possible D gene TRBD1, 5 bases. Trimming took 7 bases from V and 3 from J, leaving 12 bases between them. The CDR3 totals 13 residues. Looked up from germline, CDR1 is LGHNT and CDR2 is FRNRAP. The CDR3: CASARGRDTEAFF. The CDR3 DNA sequence: TGTGCTAGTGCCCGAGGCAGGGACACTGAAGCTTTCTTT.

The chain recombines TRBV9 with TRBJ2-2; TRBD1 matches 9 bases. J lost 6 bases, V lost 0 bases, and 6 bases had no gene match. The CDR3 totals 16 residues. Germline V lookup: CDR1 SGDLS, CDR2 YYNGEE. CDR3 residues: CASSVVGQGLAGELFF. The CDR3 coding sequence is TGTGCCAGCAGCGTAGTGGGACAGGGTCTTGCCGGGGAGCTGTTTTTT.

The chain uses TRBV6-5 and TRBJ2-2; possibly TRBD1 for D (5 bases). The CDR3 has 15 amino acids. Germline CDR1 reads MNHEY; CDR2 reads SVGAGI. V lost 6 bases and J lost 6, with 17 bases in between. The CDR3 DNA is TGTGCCAGCAGCCCGCCTGGTGGGGCCCCCGGGGAGCTGTTTTTT. Translation: CASSPPGGAPGELFF.

The V gene is TRBV6-5, the J gene TRBJ1-3; D is perhaps TRBD1 (5 bases). CDR3 length: 14 residues. V lost 7 bases and J 4 bases, leaving 14 bases between the germline ends. Germline V CDR1 and CDR2: MNHEY, SVGAGI. As DNA, the CDR3 is TGTGCCAGCAAGGGACTATCAGAAGGAAACACCATATATTTT. Amino acids: CASKGLSEGNTIYF.

The chain has TRBV18 and TRBJ1-5; 7 nucleotides line up with TRBD1. The CDR3 contains 14 residues. J gave up 7 bases and V 3 bases, and 6 bases lay outside the gene matches. The germline gives CDR1 KGHSH, CDR2 LQKENI. As DNA, the CDR3 is TGTGCCAGCTCACCCGACAGGGTAGGACAGCCCCAGCATTTT. Amino acids: CASSPDRVGQPQHF.

The J gene is TRBJ2-7, the V gene TRBV28; 11 nucleotides agree with TRBD1. Losses at the gene ends were 8 bases for V and 5 bases for J; bases not matched to a gene: 8. The CDR3 extends over 14 amino acids. The germline gives CDR1 MDHEN, CDR2 SYDVKM. The CDR3 loop is CASAWDRGSDEQYF. As DNA, the CDR3 is TGTGCCAGCGCATGGGACAGGGGGTCGGACGAGCAGTACTTC.

The chain employs TRBV4-2 and TRBJ1-4; D is possibly TRBD1 (6 bases). Trimming left V 4 bases short and J 7 bases short, with 25 bases between. Germline-derived CDR1 and CDR2 are LGHNA and YNFKEQ. CDR3 size: 18 residues. CDR3 coding DNA: TGTGCCAGCAGCCTCGGGGGGGCCGAGGGGGAACGTGGTGAAAAACTGTTTTTT. This codes for CASSLGGAEGERGEKLFF.

The chain carries TRBV4-3 and TRBJ2-1; 10 nucleotides align to TRBD1. Germline CDR1 is LGHNA and CDR2 is YSLEER. J lost 5 bases, V lost 4 bases, and 5 bases had no gene match. The length of the CDR3 is 15 residues. The DNA of the CDR3 is TGCGCCAGCAGCCCGGACAGGGGGATCGACAATGAGCAGTTCTTC. Amino acids: CASSPDRGIDNEQFF.

V usage is TRBV10-3 and J usage is TRBJ2-7, with D possibly matching TRBD1 (6 bases). Germline CDR1 is ENHRY and CDR2 is SYGVKD. Trimming pared 5 bases from V and 5 bases from J, leaving 16 bases between. The CDR3 runs to 14 residues. CDR3 DNA sequence: TGTGCCATCAGTTGGACAGACCTTGACGACGAGCAGTACTTC. It translates to CAISWTDLDDEQYF.

The rearrangement links TRBV10-1 to TRBJ2-1; 8 bases agree with TRBD2. The CDR3 is 16 amino acids. Germline lookup yields CDR1 WNHNN and CDR2 SYGVQD (reference sequence). V gave up 0 bases and J gave up 3 bases; unmatched junction bases: 4. CDR3 amino acids: CASSESLAGLYNEQFF. CDR3 nucleotides: TGCGCCAGCAGTGAGTCCCTAGCGGGCCTCTACAATGAGCAGTTCTTC.

The CDR3: CASSKVGGRLETQYF. The CDR3 region has the DNA TGTGCCAGCAGCAAAGTAGGGGGAAGGTTGGAGACGCAGTATTTT. The chain has TRBV11-1 and TRBJ2-3; D might be TRBD1 (6 bases). The CDR3 runs to 15 residues. Germline V gene data show CDR1 as SGHAT and CDR2 as FQDESV (reference sequence). V was shortened by 5 bases and J by 9 bases, with 21 bases between the two germline ends.

J is TRBJ2-1 and V is TRBV11-2; 7 positions agree with TRBD1. With V trimmed by 7 bases and J by 8 bases, 8 bases remained unmatched. The CDR3 loop spans 13 amino acids. Germline V lookup: CDR1 SGHAT, CDR2 FQNNGV. CDR3 DNA: TGTGCCAGCACCCCACAGGGGTGGGATGAGCAGTTCTTC. Residues: CASTPQGWDEQFF.

This clone was seen once. The chain carries TRBV9 and TRBJ1-2; D gene ambiguous. The V end was cut by 3 bases, the J end by 4 bases, with 25 bases between. The V gene's germline CDR1 is SGDLS and CDR2 YYNGEE. The CDR3 spans 18 residues. The CDR3 sequence is CASSGPHRAAALGYGYTF. CDR3 DNA sequence: TGTGCCAGCAGCGGGCCCCACCGGGCAGCGGCTTTGGGCTATGGCTACACCTTC.

The chain employs TRBV30 and TRBJ2-5; D gene ambiguous. V was clipped by 2 bases and J by 7 bases, with 14 bases between them. CDR1 and CDR2 (germline): GTSNPN, SVGIG (reference sequence). The length of the CDR3 is 13 residues. CDR3: CAWSFSEIGTQYF. The DNA for the CDR3 is TGTGCCTGGAGTTTTAGTGAAATCGGGACCCAGTACTTC.

The chain couples TRBV5-1 to TRBJ2-7, with a possible D match to TRBD1 (5 bases). The germline V and J ends were trimmed by 4 bases and 3 bases, with 17 bases remaining between them. The CDR3 has 15 amino acids. Germline lookup yields CDR1 SGHRS and CDR2 YFSETQ. For the CDR3, the DNA is TGCGCCAGCAGCGCCCGCCTAACAGGAATCTACGAGCAGTACTTC. This codes for CASSARLTGIYEQYF.

V and J are TRBV18 and TRBJ2-2, with 9 bases matching TRBD2. This CDR3 comprises 19 residues. CDR1 is KGHSH and CDR2 is LQKENI in the germline V gene. V shed 1 base and J 3 bases; nucleotides not matched to a gene: 12. The CDR3 protein is CASSPRAGRTSDDTGELFF. The CDR3 DNA is TGTGCCAGCTCACCACGGGCAGGGCGGACTAGCGATGACACCGGGGAGCTGTTTTTT.

This clone occurred a few times. This chain links TRBV6-4 with TRBJ2-7; D is perhaps TRBD1 (6 bases). The CDR3 has 16 residues. The V end lost 9 bases, the J end lost 0 bases, and 21 bases lay between the germline ends. Germline values: CDR1 MRHNA, CDR2 SNTAGT. The CDR3 loop is CASPLGALKSSYEQYF. CDR3 coding DNA: TGTGCCAGTCCCCTGGGGGCTCTAAAAAGCTCCTACGAGCAGTACTTC.

The chain has TRBV27 and TRBJ2-7; 10 bases map to TRBD2. With V trimmed by 2 bases and J by 3 bases, 4 bases remained unmatched. The CDR3 runs to 15 residues. Germline V CDR1 and CDR2: MNHEY, SMNVEV (reference sequence). This CDR3 is CASSLAASGSYEQYF. The CDR3 DNA sequence: TGTGCCAGCAGTTTAGCGGCTAGCGGGAGCTACGAGCAGTACTTC.

The chain uses TRBV4-1 and TRBJ2-5; TRBD2 is a possible D gene (6 bases). V was shortened by 3 bases and J by 7 bases, with 12 bases between the two germline ends. Germline V gene data show CDR1 as MGHRA and CDR2 as YSYEKL. The CDR3 is 13 residues long. The DNA for the CDR3 is TGCGCCAGCAGCCAGGGACTGCTACGGACCCAGTACTTC. Its protein product is CASSQGLLRTQYF.